This entry lists 8 T cell receptor beta chains sequenced from one sample in a study of Graves' ophthalmopathy and Graves' hyperthyroidism. Amplified material comprised TCR beta CDR3 regions derived from RNA transcripts. An opening RT-PCR round employed HTBI primers and preceded a second-round multiplex PCR. Each CDR3 protein is one row after TCRdb ran MiXCR on the multiplex PCR reads. This table holds approximately 210,000 distinct CDR3 sequences, under 30% found once. The source material was peripheral blood. These receptors all come from a man aged 50 to 60 with Graves' ophthalmopathy.

The CDR3 DNA reads as TGTGCCAGCAGTTACTCGACAACCGAGCCCCAGCATTTT. Its protein is CASSYSTTEPQHF. The chain combines TRBV6-5 with TRBJ1-5; the D is unclear. CDR1 MNHEY and CDR2 SVGAGI come from the germline V gene. Trimming removed 0 bases from V and 8 bases from J, with 8 bases in between. This CDR3 is built from 13 residues.

In this sample, this clonotype turned up many times. The V call is TRBV7-2, the J call TRBJ2-7; D gene unclear. V gave up 6 bases and J gave up 3 bases, with 15 bases separating them. The CDR3 sequence is 14 residues long. Germline CDR1 and CDR2: SGHTA and FQGNSA. The CDR3 here is CASRLTDGYYEQYF. The CDR3 coding sequence is TGTGCCAGCAGACTTACGGACGGATACTACGAGCAGTACTTC. The whole variable domain, remainder taken from reference TRBV7-2 and TRBJ2-7, is GAGVSQSPSNKVTEKGKDVELRCDPISGHTALYWYRQSLGQGLEFLIYFQGNSAPDKSGLPSDRFSAERTGGSVSTLTIQRTQQEDSAVYLCASRLTDGYYEQYFGPGTRLTVT.

The gene calls are TRBV2 and TRBJ1-1, with D unresolved. V lost 6 bases and J 4 bases, leaving 15 bases between the germline ends. The CDR3 length is 14 residues. The germline V gene encodes CDR1 SNHLY and CDR2 FYNNEI. Here the CDR3 reads CASRGPGMGTEAFF. The CDR3 region has the DNA TGTGCCAGCAGAGGGCCTGGGATGGGCACTGAAGCTTTCTTT.

This clonotype was observed at least ten times. The chain has TRBV6-2 or TRBV6-3 and TRBJ1-1; perhaps TRBD1 as D (6 bases). The CDR3 contains 17 residues. V lost 5 bases and J 3 bases, leaving 22 bases between the germline ends. CDR1 and CDR2 (germline): MNHEY, SVGEGT. CDR3 amino acids: CASSTPPTGRGDTEAFF. The CDR3 DNA is TGTGCCAGCAGTACCCCCCCGACAGGCCGGGGAGACACTGAAGCTTTCTTT.

This clonotype was detected many times. The rearrangement joins TRBV6-2 or TRBV6-3 to TRBJ2-5, with D possibly TRBD1 on 6 matching bases. Germline lookup yields CDR1 MNHEY and CDR2 SVGEGT. The CDR3 is 15 amino acids. V was shortened by 1 base and J by 1 base, with 10 bases between the two germline ends. DNA of the CDR3: TGTGCCAGCAGTTACTTTACAGGGCCCCAAGAGACCCAGTACTTC. It specifies CASSYFTGPQETQYF.

At least ten counts were recorded for this clonotype. The rearrangement uses TRBV4-1 and TRBJ1-1, with D possibly matching TRBD1 (6 bases). The germline V gene has CDR1 MGHRA and CDR2 YSYEKL. V dropped 5 bases and J dropped 6 bases, with 13 bases sitting between them. The CDR3 runs 13 residues. The CDR3, as DNA: TGCGCCAGCAGCATCCAACAGGGTTCTGAAGCTTTCTTT. Translating gives CASSIQQGSEAFF.

The chain combines TRBV6-1 with TRBJ1-5, with 9 bases fitting TRBD1. The CDR3 runs 14 residues. The J segment lost 6 bases and the V segment lost 10 bases, leaving 10 bases of the junction unmatched. Per germline, CDR1 MNHNS and CDR2 SASEGT. This CDR3 reads CATGQGRTSQPQHF. The DNA of the CDR3 is TGTGCCACGGGACAGGGTAGGACAAGTCAGCCCCAGCATTTT.

This clonotype was observed at least ten times. V is TRBV11-2 and J is TRBJ1-2; maybe TRBD1 (5 bases). Trimming removed 4 bases at V and 8 bases at J, with 23 bases between. CDR1 and CDR2 from the germline V gene are SGHAT and FQNNGV. The CDR3 runs 16 residues. In nucleotides, the CDR3 is TGTGCCAGCAGCTCGCACCTGGGGGGGGGACTAAGAGGCTACACCTTC. Translating it yields CASSSHLGGGLRGYTF.